Listed below are T cell receptor beta chains from one sample, sequenced in a study of T cell changes during pregnancy in multiple sclerosis. Only in-frame clones appear in the TCRdb table, and some are missing; sequencing was by immunoSEQ multiplex PCR. The table lists 90,000 to 120,000 clones, 92% of them singletons. This specimen consisted of peripheral blood, obtained in the third trimester of pregnancy. Receptors originate from a female donor in good health, enrolled as a control in a pregnancy study. Each CDR3 is given with its conserved first and last residue. Each record gives: J gene, clone size, V gene, D gene, CDR3 DNA, CDR3 protein. A D gene is named only where the DNA matches it firmly. Clone sizes are given selectively: once, few, many, or a class where the clone is expanded.

J gene: TRBJ2-2
clone size: NA
V gene: TRBV7-2
D gene: NA
CDR3 DNA: TGTGCCAGCAGCTTGACAGGATATACCGGGGAGCTGTTTTTT
CDR3 protein: CASSLTGYTGELFF

J gene: TRBJ2-2
clone size: NA
V gene: TRBV9
D gene: NA
CDR3 DNA: TGTGCCAGCAGCGTAGATTATCTTAACACCGGGGAGCTGTTTTTT
CDR3 protein: CASSVDYLNTGELFF

J gene: TRBJ1-2
clone size: NA
V gene: TRBV5-5
D gene: NA
CDR3 DNA: TGTGCCAGCAGCGCAGAAACAGGGAACTATGGCTACACCTTC
CDR3 protein: CASSAETGNYGYTF

J gene: TRBJ1-2
clone size: once
V gene: TRBV6-5
D gene: NA
CDR3 DNA: TGTGCCAGCAGTACGCCGGGGGGGCTTTATGGCTACACCTTC
CDR3 protein: CASSTPGGLYGYTF

J gene: TRBJ1-5
clone size: NA
V gene: TRBV10-1
D gene: NA
CDR3 DNA: TGCGCCAGCAGTGAGGCAGGACATGCATATAGCAATCAGCCCCAGCATTTT
CDR3 protein: CASSEAGHAYSNQPQHF

J gene: TRBJ1-2
clone size: NA
V gene: TRBV4-3
D gene: NA
CDR3 DNA: TGCGCCAGCAGCTCGATTAACAGGGATGGCTACACCTTC
CDR3 protein: CASSSINRDGYTF

J gene: TRBJ1-3
clone size: NA
V gene: TRBV4-3
D gene: NA
CDR3 DNA: TGCGCCAGCAGCCAAGATTGGACTGGCCTGGGGGCAAACACCATATATTTT
CDR3 protein: CASSQDWTGLGANTIYF

J gene: TRBJ1-2
clone size: NA
V gene: TRBV28
D gene: TRBD1
CDR3 DNA: TGTGCCAGCCCTCGAACAGGGGGCTTGGGAGGCTACACCTTC
CDR3 protein: CASPRTGGLGGYTF

J gene: TRBJ2-1
clone size: NA
V gene: TRBV5-1
D gene: NA
CDR3 DNA: TGCGCCAGCAGCTTGGCCGAGATCTCCTACAATGAGCAGTTCTTC
CDR3 protein: CASSLAEISYNEQFF

J gene: TRBJ1-2
clone size: NA
V gene: TRBV7-8
D gene: NA
CDR3 DNA: TGTGCCAGCAGCTTAGGACAGCTCTATGGCTACACCTTC
CDR3 protein: CASSLGQLYGYTF

J gene: TRBJ2-7
clone size: NA
V gene: TRBV7-3
D gene: TRBD2
CDR3 DNA: TGTGCCAGCTCAAAGGGTAGCGGGTCCTACGAGCAGTACTTC
CDR3 protein: CASSKGSGSYEQYF

J gene: TRBJ1-1
clone size: NA
V gene: TRBV7-2
D gene: TRBD1
CDR3 DNA: TGTGCCAGCAGCTTAACAGGGGCGAACACTGAAGCTTTCTTT
CDR3 protein: CASSLTGANTEAFF

J gene: TRBJ2-1
clone size: NA
V gene: TRBV4-2
D gene: TRBD2
CDR3 DNA: TGTGCCAGCAGCCAAGGGGCCCGGACTAGCGTCTACAATGAGCAGTTCTTC
CDR3 protein: CASSQGARTSVYNEQFF

J gene: TRBJ2-5
clone size: NA
V gene: TRBV4-1
D gene: NA
CDR3 DNA: TGCGCCAGCAGCCTAAACCGGGACAATCAAGAGACCCAGTACTTC
CDR3 protein: CASSLNRDNQETQYF

J gene: TRBJ2-1
clone size: NA
V gene: TRBV4-3
D gene: NA
CDR3 DNA: TGCGCCAGCAGCCAAGATCGGGGAACCAATGAGCAGTTCTTC
CDR3 protein: CASSQDRGTNEQFF

J gene: TRBJ1-1
clone size: NA
V gene: TRBV20-1
D gene: NA
CDR3 DNA: TGCAGTGCTAGTACGGCTGAAGCTTTCTTT
CDR3 protein: CSASTAEAFF

J gene: TRBJ1-5
clone size: NA
V gene: TRBV29-1
D gene: TRBD1
CDR3 DNA: TGCAGCGCTAGTTACGGGACAGGCAATCAGCCCCAGCATTTT
CDR3 protein: CSASYGTGNQPQHF

J gene: TRBJ2-3
clone size: NA
V gene: TRBV5-6
D gene: TRBD1
CDR3 DNA: TGTGCCAGCAGCTCTTTATATCCGGGACAGGGGAAGGGTGATACGCAGTATTTT
CDR3 protein: CASSSLYPGQGKGDTQYF

J gene: TRBJ2-5
clone size: NA
V gene: TRBV9
D gene: NA
CDR3 DNA: TGTGCCAGCAGCACGCCGACTCTCCCAGAGACCCAGTACTTC
CDR3 protein: CASSTPTLPETQYF

J gene: TRBJ2-1
clone size: NA
V gene: TRBV4-1
D gene: TRBD2
CDR3 DNA: TGCGCCAGCAGCCCTCCTTACCGGGGGGGCCTAAATGAGCAGTTCTTC
CDR3 protein: CASSPPYRGGLNEQFF

J gene: TRBJ2-2
clone size: once
V gene: TRBV6-5
D gene: NA
CDR3 DNA: TGTGCCAGCAGTTACGAGGGCCCCGTTAACACCGGGGAGCTGTTTTTT
CDR3 protein: CASSYEGPVNTGELFF

J gene: TRBJ2-1
clone size: NA
V gene: TRBV7-3
D gene: NA
CDR3 DNA: TGTGCCAGCAGCTCCGAGGGTTGGGGGCCGAATGAGCAGTTCTTC
CDR3 protein: CASSSEGWGPNEQFF